The present entry profiles one TCR beta chain with its context. The antigen it binds to is not known. Base qualities are not provided; no much larger clone lies one nucleotide away. Bone marrow was sampled from every patient at the time of active disease. Isolation of bone marrow mononuclear cells was performed by Ficoll-Hypaque density gradient centrifugation. Myeloma plasma cells were removed and CD138-negative cells were obtained by negative selection following labeling with CD138 magnetic microbeads on a MACS separator. Purity of the isolated cells was checked by flow cytometry on an Attune NxT using CD138 antibodies. TRIzol reagent was used to extract total RNA, and a NanoDrop spectrophotometer was used to quantify the extracted RNA. Paired RNA-seq and IR-seq were performed on the CD138-negative bone marrow sample of each patient. The data stem from a study of read filtering for tumor transcriptome and immune sequencing (dated by TCRdb to the early 2020s). Turning to the overall study: The cohort consisted of some 16 male and some 15 female patients, with a mean age of approximately 66 years and an age range of about 40 to 85. Under revised international staging, 8 patients fell into R-ISS I, 15 or so into R-ISS II and 7 into R-ISS III. After DNase treatment, whole-transcriptome libraries were prepared using the TruSeq RNA Access Library Prep Kit. TCR-region mapped reads per sample ranged from about 3.5 to 10.27 million with IR-seq versus only roughly 80 to 1273 with RNA-seq. The study compared TCR repertoires from targeted immune repertoire sequencing and bulk whole-transcriptome sequencing run on the same bone marrow samples. As a main aim, a read-filtering strategy for immune repertoire data was addressed, with the specific question being whether clonotypes supported by a single read should be removed. What the authors observed across the whole study: In IR-seq, 80% to 85% of clonotypes but roughly 3.5% of total reads were represented by single-read clonotypes, whereas in RNA-seq, around 75% of clonotypes and around 45% of reads were represented by single-read clonotypes. The correlation between IR-seq and RNA-seq shared clonotype proportions was increased by removal of single-read clonotypes. The sorted CD138-negative fraction was not purified T cells but a mixed bone marrow immune population. Compared with RNA-seq, IR-seq captured clonotypes at much greater depth and more reliably, and a smaller IR-seq throughput was enough to identify most of the shared clonotypes.

The Immunoverse kit was used to build TCR libraries from 400 ng RNA, with molecular barcoded adaptors covering alpha/delta and beta/gamma chains. TCR library preparation used the same RNA that went into transcriptome sequencing. Sequencing of the TCR libraries was done on an Illumina HiSeq 4000 with 2 x 150 cycles. The published analysis was carried out like this. With MiXCR, TCR reads were aligned to human V, D, J and C references and assembled into CDR3 clonotypes, with quality filtering and error correction included. Clonotype counts and gene usage diversity were analyzed with the tcR package in R. Raw mapping reads were checked after the RNA-seq reads had been mapped by STAR aligner version 2.5.3a onto the human GRCh37 genome. To test how sequencing depth affected the clonotypes detected, IR-seq fastq files were randomly downsampled with Seqtk 1.3. TCRdb applied fastp at Q25 and MiXCR to the public reads, then kept only in-frame beta chains. Merged by CDR3 protein, the rows form single entries marked with the most common genes and DNA. These V and J calls originate from TCRdb's pipeline instead of the authors' own analysis. The sample table records tens of thousands of distinct CDR3 sequences; roughly a fifth of these occur just once. The ten largest clones add up to 30% to 45% of the sample.

The CDR3, cysteine through phenylalanine, is 13 amino acids long. CDR3 DNA is the only sequence kept; it has 39 bases, read in frame from the first base. From a lookup of the germline V gene (reference sequence), CDR1 and CDR2 are LNHDA and SQIVND. Here V drops 5 bases and J drops 5 bases, and the junction holds 5 bases not matched to any gene. This receptor was identified in a donor aged 40 or over with multiple myeloma. Sequenced input: a population of CD138-negative cells sorted from bone marrow. The sample's cell subset or site label, decoded: bone marrow mononuclear cells depleted of CD138+ plasma/myeloma cells by negative magnetic selection. The chain is encoded by TRBV19 joined to TRBJ1-2, with 7 bases matching TRBD1. The sequenced DNA: TGTGCCAGTAGTCGGGGGACAGAGTATGGCTACACCTTC. It encodes CASSRGTEYGYTF.